This T cell receptor (beta chain) was observed in a study of cytomegalovirus exposure and HLA in healthy donors. Study-level background: Researchers found that just over 80% of a few hundred genotyped donors fell within the Caucasian-associated ancestry cluster.

Findings and caveats of the study: In vitro testing confirmed a few CMV-associated chains as specific for CMV antigens. Most TCR beta V segments were productive about 87% or about 30% of the time in an earlier analysis.

The primer mix had 60 Vbeta and 13 Jbeta primers. Generated by immunoSEQ multiplex PCR, the TCRdb table keeps only in-frame clones and is missing some. In the table there are approximately 220,000 clones, roughly 85% of which are singletons. Looked up from germline, CDR1 is MNHEY and CDR2 is SVGAGI. The CDR3 has 15 amino acids. The junction had 10 bases not matched to a gene; V was cut back by 2 bases and J by 7 bases. As concerns this clone: Its target is not known.

It was healthy bone marrow donors who served as donors. The specimen was PBMCs. The rearrangement links TRBV6-5 to TRBJ1-2; 7 bases match TRBD1. The source is a man aged 18 to 30 in good health and CMV-seronegative. The CDR3 sequence is CASSYVGGANLGYTF. The CDR3 nucleotides read TGTGCCAGCAGTTACGTAGGGGGCGCAAATCTTGGCTACACCTTC.